Listed below are T cell receptor beta chains from one sample, sequenced in a study of CD8 T cells in Susac syndrome. Each CDR3 protein gets one entry after TCRdb re-called the immunoSEQ multiplex PCR reads with MiXCR. Among over 120,000 distinct CDR3 sequences listed, 95% were seen once. Sequenced: CD4+ T cells from PBMCs. The receptors were sampled from a human donor with Susac syndrome. CDR3s include the opening cysteine and the closing phenylalanine or tryptophan. The D gene is left open where the match is weak. Not every row has a clone size; where given, it reads once, few, many or a size class.

>TRBV28|.|16|.|TRBJ1-5
CASSSPGGYSNQPQHF
TGTGCCAGCAGTTCCCCTGGGGGTTATAGCAATCAGCCCCAGCATTTT
>TRBV6-4|.|15|TRBD1|TRBJ2-7
CASSDGTVLTYEQYF
TGTGCCAGCAGTGATGGGACAGTGTTAACCTACGAGCAGTACTTC
>TRBV12-3/TRBV12-4|.|14|TRBD2|TRBJ2-2
CASTRGSRTGELFF
TGTGCCAGCACGCGCGGGAGTCGGACCGGGGAGCTGTTTTTT
>TRBV20-1|.|16|TRBD2|TRBJ2-5
CSAQPPIAGARETQYF
TGCAGTGCACAACCGCCGATAGCGGGGGCGCGGGAGACCCAGTACTTC
>TRBV5-6|.|14|.|TRBJ1-5
CASSPFGGSQPQHF
TGTGCCAGCAGCCCATTTGGGGGAAGTCAGCCCCAGCATTTT
>TRBV25-1|few|13|TRBD1|TRBJ1-2
CASSGDRGYGYTF
TGTGCCAGCAGTGGGGACAGGGGTTATGGCTACACCTTC
>TRBV7-2|.|16|TRBD2|TRBJ2-2
CASSPGTSGRPGELFF
TGTGCCAGCAGCCCTGGGACTAGCGGGAGACCCGGGGAGCTGTTTTTT
>TRBV20-1|once|11|.|TRBJ2-1
CSARDLNEQFF
TGCAGTGCTAGAGATCTCAATGAGCAGTTCTTC
>TRBV27|.|16|TRBD2|TRBJ2-1
CASSLRLARLYNEQFF
TGTGCCAGCAGCCTAAGACTAGCCCGACTTTACAATGAGCAGTTCTTC
>TRBV6-1|.|12|.|TRBJ1-2
CASSESGNGYTF
TGTGCCAGCAGTGAATCGGGGAATGGCTACACCTTC